One sample yielded the 27 T cell receptor beta chains listed below, sequenced in a study of cytomegalovirus exposure and HLA in healthy donors. Vbeta (60) and Jbeta (13) primers were used in the PCR. Profiled with immunoSEQ multiplex PCR; TCRdb holds only in-frame clones, not every one. The repertoire holds fewer than 100,000 clones, with 60% to 85% as singletons. The sequenced material came from PBMCs. The receptors shown here come from a man aged 60-69 years in good health and CMV-seropositive.

This chain links TRBV5-1 with TRBJ2-5; no clear D gene. Trimming removed 4 bases from V and 1 base from J, with 8 bases in between. Germline loops: CDR1 SGHRS, CDR2 YFSETQ. CDR3 size: 13 residues. CDR3 sequence: CASSPEAQETQYF. CDR3 DNA sequence: TGCGCCAGCAGCCCTGAGGCCCAAGAGACCCAGTACTTC.

This clone was seen more than once but under ten times. The chain uses TRBV7-2 and TRBJ1-1; 9 nucleotides align to TRBD1. In germline, CDR1 is SGHTA, CDR2 FQGNSA. The CDR3 is 14 amino acids. V lost 6 bases and J lost 6; bases outside the gene matches: 8. The CDR3 DNA sequence: TGTGCCAGCAGTAGAGACCGGGACAGGGCTGAAGCTTTCTTT. This codes for CASSRDRDRAEAFF.

This chain links TRBV28 with TRBJ2-7; perhaps TRBD1 as D (6 bases). V was trimmed by 8 bases and J by 1 base, leaving 18 bases between them. The V gene's germline CDR1 is MDHEN and CDR2 SYDVKM. This CDR3 has 15 amino acids. CDR3 sequence (DNA): TGTGCCAGCGAAACCGGACAGTCACGTTCCTACGAGCAGTACTTC. Amino acid sequence: CASETGQSRSYEQYF. Full variable domain (missing parts from reference TRBV28 and TRBJ2-7): DVKVTQSSRYLVKRTGEKVFLECVQDMDHENMFWYRQDPGLGLRLIYFSYDVKMKEKGDIPEGYSVSREKKERFSLILESASTNQTSMYLCASETGQSRSYEQYFGPGTRLTVT.

The rearrangement links TRBV4-3 to TRBJ1-5; the D is unclear. Germline CDR1 and CDR2: LGHNA and YSLEER. Trimming pared 0 bases from V and 9 bases from J, leaving 15 bases between. The CDR3 runs to 15 residues. CDR3 loop: CASSQDREGFWPQHF. The CDR3 DNA reads TGCGCCAGCAGCCAAGATAGGGAGGGTTTTTGGCCCCAGCATTTT.

The chain couples TRBV6-5 to TRBJ1-3, with TRBD1 matching 8 bases. The CDR3 loop spans 16 amino acids. CDR1 and CDR2 (germline): MNHEY, SVGAGI. J lost 0 bases, V lost 2 bases, and 3 bases had no gene match. The CDR3 DNA reads TGTGCCAGCAGTTACACAGGGGGTGGCTCTGGAAACACCATATATTTT. Protein product: CASSYTGGGSGNTIYF.

The count of this clone is one. The chain employs TRBV7-9 and TRBJ2-3, with unresolved D. V lost 4 bases and J lost 0, with 11 bases in between. This CDR3 is built from 15 residues. Germline-derived CDR1 and CDR2 are SEHNR and FQNEAQ (reference sequence). The DNA of the CDR3 is TGTGCCAGCAGCTCCCTCCCGACAAGCACAGATACGCAGTATTTT. Translated, it gives CASSSLPTSTDTQYF.

The V and J genes are TRBV5-1 and TRBJ2-1; 12 bases map to TRBD2. The V gene's germline CDR1 is SGHRS and CDR2 YFSETQ. V dropped 4 bases and J dropped 5; count of bases not matched to a gene: 10. The length of the CDR3 is 17 residues. CDR3 loop: CASSPGLAGPPNNEQFF. CDR3 sequence (DNA): TGCGCCAGCAGCCCAGGACTAGCGGGGCCCCCGAACAATGAGCAGTTCTTC.

V and J are TRBV5-1 and TRBJ2-2; perhaps TRBD2 as D (5 bases). Germline V CDR1 and CDR2: SGHRS, YFSETQ. The length of the CDR3 is 14 residues. Trimming took off 1 base at V and 6 bases at J, with 10 bases between the two ends. CDR3 sequence: CASSLFAAAGELFF. In DNA, the CDR3 is TGCGCCAGCAGCTTGTTTGCAGCGGCCGGGGAGCTGTTTTTT.

V and J are TRBV4-1 and TRBJ2-7; no definite D call. Trimming removed 1 base at V and 0 bases at J, with 7 bases between. CDR1 and CDR2 (germline): MGHRA, YSYEKL. The CDR3 has 14 residues. The CDR3 nucleotides are TGCGCCAGCAGCCAAGTCCAGGCCTCCTACGAGCAGTACTTC. Protein: CASSQVQASYEQYF.

V is TRBV9 and J is TRBJ1-4; no definite D call. Germline assignment: CDR1 SGDLS and CDR2 YYNGEE. CDR3 length: 15 residues. V lost 0 bases and J 6 bases, leaving 12 bases between the germline ends. The CDR3 DNA reads as TGTGCCAGCAGCGTAGAGGCCGGAGGTGATGAAAAACTGTTTTTT. Translated: CASSVEAGGDEKLFF. Supplemented by reference TRBV9 and TRBJ1-4, the full variable domain reads DSGVTQTPKHLITATGQRVTLRCSPRSGDLSVYWYQQSLDQGLQFLIQYYNGEERAKGNILERFSAQQFPDLHSELNLSSLELGDSALYFCASSVEAGGDEKLFFGSGTQLSVL.

V gene TRBV19 combines with J gene TRBJ1-2; 11 bases agree with TRBD1. Per the germline V gene, CDR1 is LNHDA and CDR2 is SQIVND (reference sequence). With 5 bases clipped from V and 8 bases from J, the junction kept 1 base outside the gene matches. This CDR3 region has 12 residues. CDR3 amino acids: CASSWTGGGYTF. CDR3 bases: TGTGCCAGTAGTTGGACAGGGGGCGGCTACACCTTC.

The chain uses TRBV30 and TRBJ1-3; the D is unclear. Germline V gene lookup returns CDR1 GTSNPN and CDR2 SVGIG (reference sequence). The CDR3 is made up of 15 amino acids. V lost 3 bases and J 0 bases, leaving 12 bases between the germline ends. This CDR3 is CAWRTYGNSGNTIYF. CDR3 nucleotides: TGTGCCTGGAGAACTTACGGTAACTCTGGAAACACCATATATTTT.

The chain is built from TRBV10-3 and TRBJ1-2; possible D gene TRBD1, 5 bases. Looked up from germline, CDR1 is ENHRY and CDR2 is SYGVKD. Trimming removed 8 bases from V and 7 bases from J, with 17 bases in between. The CDR3 totals 13 residues. CDR3 protein: CAIGTGKLFGYTF. Here the CDR3 DNA reads TGTGCCATCGGGACTGGCAAACTCTTTGGCTACACCTTC.

The sample holds a few counts of this clone. At one boundary the junction diverges from the germline segment, which might be a read error. The V call is TRBV9, the J call TRBJ2-1, with TRBD2 matching 10 bases. CDR1 and CDR2 (germline): SGDLS, YYNGEE. The CDR3 extends over 13 amino acids. CDR3 DNA: TGTGCCAGTAGCGGGGGGACAGCCAATGAGCAGTTCTTC. It encodes CASSGGTANEQFF.

The V gene is TRBV28, the J gene TRBJ2-1, with unresolved D. The V and J ends lost 5 bases and 0 bases respectively, with 11 bases between them. This CDR3 has 15 residues. Germline lookup yields CDR1 MDHEN and CDR2 SYDVKM. The CDR3 DNA reads as TGTGCCAGCAGTCCCGTCCTCCGCTCCTACAATGAGCAGTTCTTC. Its protein product is CASSPVLRSYNEQFF.

V and J are TRBV4-1 and TRBJ2-7, with 7 nucleotides matching TRBD2. Losses at the gene ends were 3 bases for V and 6 bases for J; bases not matched to a gene: 8. The V gene's germline CDR1 is MGHRA and CDR2 YSYEKL. The CDR3 spans 14 residues. CDR3 loop: CASSQLFGGGEQYF. The CDR3 nucleotides are TGCGCCAGCAGCCAGCTCTTTGGGGGGGGCGAGCAGTACTTC.

This clone was detected once. The chain joins TRBV5-1 to TRBJ1-5; TRBD1 aligns across 10 bases. The CDR3 is 15 amino acids. V trimming: 5 bases; J trimming: 4 bases; junction bases outside the gene matches: 6. Germline CDR1 is SGHRS and CDR2 is YFSETQ. CDR3 coding DNA: TGCGCCAGCAGTTATGGGACAGGGGCTAATCAGCCCCAGCATTTT. Residues: CASSYGTGANQPQHF.

The genes are TRBV7-6 and TRBJ2-1; maybe TRBD2 (5 bases). CDR1 is SGHVS and CDR2 is FNYEAQ in the germline V gene. The CDR3 is made up of 16 amino acids. V lost 3 bases and J 4 bases, leaving 16 bases between the germline ends. As DNA, the CDR3 is TGTGCCAGCAGCTTGGATAGCGTAGCCACTTACAATGAGCAGTTCTTC. It codes for CASSLDSVATYNEQFF.

This clone was detected only once. V is TRBV2 and J is TRBJ2-7, with D perhaps TRBD2 (5 bases). Trimming took off 7 bases at V and 2 bases at J, with 12 bases between the two ends. CDR3 length: 13 residues. Germline CDR1 SNHLY, CDR2 FYNNEI. The chain's CDR3 is CASTRTAAYEQYF. In DNA form, the CDR3 reads TGTGCCAGCACCCGGACTGCAGCCTACGAGCAGTACTTC.

The chain couples TRBV14 to TRBJ2-3, with 13 positions matching TRBD2. Losses at the gene ends were 0 bases for V and 10 bases for J; bases not matched to a gene: 10. The CDR3 covers 17 residues. Germline lookup yields CDR1 SGHDN and CDR2 FVKESK. The CDR3 DNA reads as TGTGCCAGCAGCCAAGAAGGCTCGACTAGCGGGGGGTTGTCGCAGTATTTT. It yields the protein CASSQEGSTSGGLSQYF.

The chain combines TRBV15 with TRBJ2-5; D remains unclear. Germline lookup yields CDR1 LNHNV and CDR2 YYDKDF (reference sequence). The CDR3 sequence is 14 residues long. The V and J ends lost 0 bases and 2 bases respectively, with 7 bases between them. CDR3: CATSRDYGQETQYF. CDR3 nucleotide sequence: TGTGCCACCAGCAGAGATTACGGTCAAGAGACCCAGTACTTC. Combining the CDR3 with reference TRBV15 and TRBJ2-5 gives the whole variable domain DAMVIQNPRYQVTQFGKPVTLSCSQTLNHNVMYWYQQKSSQAPKLLFHYYDKDFNNEADTPDNFQSRRPNTSFCFLDIRSPGLGDTAMYLCATSRDYGQETQYFGPGTRLLVL.

The chain links TRBV19 to TRBJ2-3, with 10 bases fitting TRBD2. The CDR3 has 16 amino acids. The germline V gene has CDR1 LNHDA and CDR2 SQIVND (reference sequence). V was pared by 3 bases and J by 0 bases, with 3 bases of the junction left unmatched. The CDR3 DNA reads TGTGCCAGTAGTATTCGGACTAGCGGTAGCACAGATACGCAGTATTTT. Translating it yields CASSIRTSGSTDTQYF.

Only one count was recorded for this clone. J is TRBJ1-1 and V is TRBV5-1, with no clear D. The germline V gene encodes CDR1 SGHRS and CDR2 YFSETQ. Trimming pared 0 bases from V and 8 bases from J, leaving 11 bases between. The CDR3 covers 13 residues. The chain's CDR3 is CASSLELSLEAFF. The CDR3 DNA reads as TGCGCCAGCAGCTTGGAGCTGTCCTTAGAAGCTTTCTTT. Full variable domain (remainder filled in from reference TRBV5-1 and TRBJ1-1): KAGVTQTPRYLIKTRGQQVTLSCSPISGHRSVSWYQQTPGQGLQFLFEYFSETQRNKGNFPGRFSGRQFSNSRSEMNVSTLELGDSALYLCASSLELSLEAFFGQGTRLTVV.

This clone has just a few counts. The CDR3 reads CASSQATGSWQPQHF. The CDR3 nucleotides read TGCGCCAGCAGCCAGGCCACAGGGAGTTGGCAGCCCCAGCATTTT. The chain couples TRBV4-1 to TRBJ1-5, with a tentative D call TRBD1 (6 bases). V was pared by 3 bases and J by 7 bases, with 16 bases between. CDR3 length: 15 residues. Germline V gene sequence: CDR1 MGHRA, CDR2 YSYEKL.

The V gene is TRBV27, the J gene TRBJ1-6, with a possible D match to TRBD1 (5 bases). The CDR3 consists of 15 residues. V lost 5 bases and J 5 bases, leaving 13 bases between the germline ends. Germline loops: CDR1 MNHEY, CDR2 SMNVEV (reference sequence). CDR3: CASSGGTVNNSPLHF. The CDR3 coding sequence is TGTGCCAGCAGTGGAGGGACCGTGAATAATTCACCCCTCCACTTT.

A word on this clone: Other DNA sequences in the same sample also yield this CDR3. The chain recombines TRBV5-4 with TRBJ1-1; D is perhaps TRBD1 (6 bases). The CDR3 sequence is 14 residues long. Germline V gives CDR1 SGHNT, CDR2 YYREEE (reference sequence). Trimming took 2 bases from V and 0 from J, leaving 8 bases between them. CDR3 in DNA: TGTGCCAGCAGCTTAGGGGGTTTGAACACTGAAGCTTTCTTT. It specifies CASSLGGLNTEAFF.

This clone was found once. The chain has TRBV5-1 and TRBJ1-4; D uncertain. This CDR3 comprises 14 residues. Germline CDR1 and CDR2: SGHRS and YFSETQ. Trimming stripped 0 bases from V and 7 bases from J, with 10 bases between. CDR3 loop: CASSLAPGSEKLFF. The DNA of the CDR3 is TGCGCCAGCAGCTTGGCTCCGGGGAGTGAAAAACTGTTTTTT.